Listed below are T cell receptor beta chains from one sample, sequenced in a study of shared clonotypes between healthy human individuals. TCRdb keeps only in-frame clones here, not all; method: immunoSEQ multiplex PCR. The data hold about 2.5 million clones, with less than 95% observed a single time. Sequenced sample: naive CD4+ T cells from PBMCs. Source of these receptors: a man aged 18 to 30 in good health. Some clones in this sample may be carry-over from other donors' samples. The CDR3 runs from the conserved cysteine through the conserved F or W. Fields, in order: D gene, V gene, clone size, J gene, CDR3 DNA, CDR3 protein. A D gene is named only where the DNA matches it firmly. Rows give clone size only sometimes, using once, few, many, or a class for an expanded clone.

NA	TRBV27	NA	TRBJ2-3	TGTGCCAGCAGTTTACTAGAAACAGATACGCAGTATTTT	CASSLLETDTQYF
TRBD2	TRBV5-1	NA	TRBJ2-2	TGCGCCAGCAGCTTGGTGACTAGCCGAGAACACGGGGAGCTGTTTTTT	CASSLVTSREHGELFF
NA	TRBV5-1	NA	TRBJ2-3	TGCGCCAGCAGCTTGGTTAGCGGAAGCACAGATACGCAGTATTTT	CASSLVSGSTDTQYF
TRBD1	TRBV5-6	NA	TRBJ1-6	TGTGCCAGCAGCCCCCGGGACAGGGATAATTCACCCCTCCACTTT	CASSPRDRDNSPLHF
TRBD1	TRBV28	once	TRBJ1-4	TGTGCCAGCAGTTTGAGTAGGACAGGGGAGTGGGAAAAACTGTTTTTT	CASSLSRTGEWEKLFF
TRBD2	TRBV5-1	NA	TRBJ2-5	TGCGCCAGCAGCTTGGCGGCTAGCGGGAGGCCTCTGGGGGAGACCCAGTACTTC	CASSLAASGRPLGETQYF
NA	TRBV2	NA	TRBJ2-7	TGTGCCAGCAGTGCGGTTCTCAGATACGAGCAGTACTTC	CASSAVLRYEQYF
TRBD1	TRBV25-1	NA	TRBJ2-3	TGTGCCAGCAGTGAGAACAGGGGTAGCGCCGATACGCAGTATTTT	CASSENRGSADTQYF
NA	TRBV5-4	NA	TRBJ2-7	TGTGCCAGCAGCTTGGCCCCTTCGGGGCTCTCCTACGAGCAGTACTTC	CASSLAPSGLSYEQYF
NA	TRBV7-8	NA	TRBJ1-4	TGTGCCAGCAGCTTACTCCTGGCAACTAATGAAAAACTGTTTTTT	CASSLLLATNEKLFF
TRBD1	TRBV2	NA	TRBJ1-2	TGTGCCAGCAGCCACCCGGGACAGGTGGAGAGATTGAATGGCTACACCTTC	CASSHPGQVERLNGYTF
NA	TRBV5-1	NA	TRBJ2-2	TGCGCCAGCAGCCTGTGGCCTTCAGGGTTCACCGGGGAGCTGTTTTTT	CASSLWPSGFTGELFF
TRBD2	TRBV18	NA	TRBJ2-3	TGTGCCAGCTCACCCCCCCGGGGGGGGACTACGCAGTATTTT	CASSPPRGGTTQYF
NA	TRBV5-1	NA	TRBJ1-1	TGCGCCAGCAGCTTCGAGGCAAACACTGAAGCTTTCTTT	CASSFEANTEAFF
TRBD1	TRBV28	NA	TRBJ2-5	TGTGCCAGCAGTTCGGACAGGGGGCGGGTGACCCAGTACTTC	CASSSDRGRVTQYF
TRBD1	TRBV28	NA	TRBJ2-7	TGTGCCAGCAGTTCCCCCCCCGGACAGGGCTACGAGCAGTACTTC	CASSSPPGQGYEQYF
NA	TRBV4-2	NA	TRBJ2-5	TGTGCCAGCAGCCGATTAGGGACTCCCCCGGGGACCCAGTACTTC	CASSRLGTPPGTQYF
NA	TRBV2	NA	TRBJ2-5	TGTGCCAGCAGCGGGAATTTTGAGACCCAGTACTTC	CASSGNFETQYF
NA	TRBV6-6	NA	TRBJ1-5	TGTGCCAGCAGTTTTTCCATCGGTGGGCCCCAGCATTTT	CASSFSIGGPQHF
NA	TRBV9	NA	TRBJ2-5	TGTGCCAGCAGCGTCCTCGGGACGGGGGAAGAGACCCAGTACTTC	CASSVLGTGEETQYF
NA	TRBV27	NA	TRBJ2-7	TGTGCCAGCAGATCTACGATCCCAAGGAAACTGTACTTC	CASRSTIPRKLYF
NA	TRBV7-3	once	TRBJ1-1	TGTGCCAGCAGCCCCACCCGGGGCACTGAAGCTTTCTTT	CASSPTRGTEAFF
NA	TRBV5-1	NA	TRBJ2-7	TGCGCCAGCAGCTTGGCGACCCCCTACGAGCAGTACTTC	CASSLATPYEQYF
NA	TRBV5-5	NA	TRBJ1-2	TGTGCCAGCAGCTTGAGCCCGGACAGCTATGGCTACACCTTC	CASSLSPDSYGYTF
NA	TRBV28	NA	TRBJ1-5	TGTGCCAGCAGTTTCAGGGGCGATCAGCCCCAGCATTTT	CASSFRGDQPQHF
NA	TRBV23-1	NA	TRBJ2-1	TGCGCCAGCAGTCATGGGGGGACCTACAATGAGCAGTTCTTC	CASSHGGTYNEQFF
NA	TRBV7-9	NA	TRBJ2-7	TGTGCCAGCAGCCCCGGCACCCGCGACGAGCAGTACTTC	CASSPGTRDEQYF
NA	TRBV1	NA	TRBJ2-7	TGCACCAGCAGCCAGGACAGGGGGCTCGACGAGCAGTACTTC	CTSSQDRGLDEQYF
NA	TRBV5-1	NA	TRBJ1-1	TGCGCCAGCAGCTTTGCAGATTCAAACACTGAAGCTTTCTTT	CASSFADSNTEAFF
TRBD1	TRBV5-1	NA	TRBJ2-7	TGCGCCAGCAGCTTGGTCAGAGGGACAGATTCCTACGAGCAGTACTTC	CASSLVRGTDSYEQYF
NA	TRBV7-3	NA	TRBJ2-7	TGTGCCAGCAGGTACATCGGGACGGGGACCTACGAGCAGTACTTC	CASRYIGTGTYEQYF
NA	TRBV29-1	NA	TRBJ2-5	TGCAGCGTTGTATGGGCAGAAGAGACCCAGTACTTC	CSVVWAEETQYF
NA	TRBV11-2	once	TRBJ2-5	TGTGCCAGCAGCCCCCGGGACTCTCCGGAGACCCAGTACTTC	CASSPRDSPETQYF
NA	TRBV4-1	NA	TRBJ1-6	TGCGCCAGCAGCCAAGGTACCGGGACCTATAATTCACCCCTCCACTTT	CASSQGTGTYNSPLHF
TRBD1	TRBV10-3	NA	TRBJ1-1	TGTGCCATCAATTTCATCGGACAGGACTCCCCTCAGCGGAGCACTGAAGCTTTCTTT	CAINFIGQDSPQRSTEAFF
NA	TRBV27	NA	TRBJ2-1	TGTGCCAGCAGTCTATCCCGAGGAGCCCATGAGCAGTTCTTC	CASSLSRGAHEQFF
NA	TRBV28	once	TRBJ2-7	TGTGCCCACTCCCTGGGAGGACCCTACGAGCAGTACTTC	CAHSLGGPYEQYF